This T cell receptor (beta chain) was sequenced for a study of shared clonotypes between healthy human individuals. Sequenced by immunoSEQ multiplex PCR; TCRdb stores in-frame clones only, minus some. The sample has roughly 660,000 clones; about 90% are singletons. Germline CDR1 and CDR2: MNHNY and SVGAGI (reference sequence). The CDR3 runs to 13 residues. V was clipped by 2 bases and J by 5 bases, with 7 bases between them. The clonotype comes from a man between 18 and 35 years old in good health. Some clones in this sample may be carry-over from other donors' samples. The chain recombines TRBV6-6 with TRBJ2-1, with D unresolved. Sequenced material: memory CD8+ T cells from PBMCs. Specified subset: CD45RO+ cells pooled with CCR7-negative TemRA cells. The CDR3, as DNA: TGTGCCAGCAGTTACCTCGGCAACAATGAGCAGTTCTTC. Residues: CASSYLGNNEQFF.